The 19 T cell receptor beta chains listed next were all sequenced from one sample in a study of CD4 T cells in relation to SARS-CoV-2 and coronaviruses. No antigen has been identified for these receptors. Unexposed donor CD4+ T cells date from about 2010-2019, before the COVID-19 pandemic. After roughly ten days of culture, CD4+ T cells were isolated. Some clones are missing from TCRdb's copy, which holds only in-frame ones; the method was immunoSEQ multiplex PCR. The data show about 26,000 clones, about two thirds seen once. Source material: CD4+ T cells from PBMCs, cultured in vitro. The receptors derive from a human donor in good health.

The chain employs TRBV9 and TRBJ2-3, with 16 bases aligning to TRBD2. The germline CDR1 and CDR2 sequences are SGDLS and YYNGEE. This CDR3 has 19 amino acids. Germline trimming cut 0 bases from V and 5 bases from J; bases unmatched to any gene: 9. In nucleotides, the CDR3 is TGTGCCAGCAGCGTAGACCCCTGGGGACTAGCGGGAGGGCAAGATACGCAGTATTTT. Translation: CASSVDPWGLAGGQDTQYF.

The genes are TRBV5-6 and TRBJ2-7; 9 bases align to TRBD1. This CDR3 region has 15 residues. The V gene's germline CDR1 is SGHDT and CDR2 YYEEEE. Trimming removed 0 bases from V and 6 bases from J; junction bases left unmatched: 7. CDR3: CASSLAQGQGGEQYF. CDR3 sequence (DNA): TGTGCCAGCAGCTTGGCCCAGGGACAGGGCGGCGAGCAGTACTTC.

The genes are TRBV19 and TRBJ2-3, with 7 bases fitting TRBD2. J lost 0 bases, V lost 3 bases, and 3 bases had no gene match. CDR1 LNHDA and CDR2 SQIVND come from the germline V gene (reference sequence). The CDR3 sequence is 15 residues long. The CDR3 DNA sequence: TGTGCCAGTAGTATTTACGGGGGGAGCACAGATACGCAGTATTTT. The encoded protein is CASSIYGGSTDTQYF.

This chain connects TRBV11-2 to TRBJ2-7, with unresolved D. V lost 4 bases to trimming and J lost 2 bases, with 12 bases between them. The V gene's germline CDR1 is SGHAT and CDR2 FQNNGV. This CDR3 comprises 14 residues. The CDR3 nucleotides are TGTGCCAGCAGCTCCCTCCAGTACGCCTACGAGCAGTACTTC. This encodes CASSSLQYAYEQYF. Full variable domain (missing parts from reference TRBV11-2 and TRBJ2-7): EAGVAQSPRYKIIEKRQSVAFWCNPISGHATLYWYQQILGQGPKLLIQFQNNGVVDDSQLPKDRFSAERLKGVDSTLKIQPAKLEDSAVYLCASSSLQYAYEQYFGPGTRLTVT.

This sequence joins TRBV7-8 and TRBJ1-5; 8 nucleotides align to TRBD1. The germline V gene encodes CDR1 SGHVS and CDR2 FQNEAQ. Trimming removed 1 base from V and 4 bases from J; junction bases left unmatched: 3. The CDR3 loop spans 15 amino acids. The CDR3 bases are TGTGCCAGCAGCTTAGGGACAGGGAAAAATCAGCCCCAGCATTTT. Its translation is CASSLGTGKNQPQHF.

V gene TRBV6-5 combines with J gene TRBJ2-5, with TRBD1 as a possible D gene (6 bases). The germline CDR1 and CDR2 sequences are MNHEY and SVGAGI. The CDR3 runs 14 residues. V was clipped by 7 bases and J by 5 bases, with 17 bases between them. In DNA, the CDR3 is TGTGCCAGCACCAGGGGTCAGGGGCTGGAGACCCAGTACTTC. Its protein product is CASTRGQGLETQYF.

This clone was counted between two and nine times. V and J are TRBV7-9 and TRBJ2-7; 8 bases agree with TRBD1. From germline, CDR1 is SEHNR and CDR2 FQNEAQ (reference sequence). This CDR3 contains 13 residues. V lost 5 bases, J lost 6 bases, and 6 bases stayed unmatched. The CDR3 DNA is TGTGCCAGCAGCCAGGACAGGGAAGGCGAGCAGTACTTC. It codes for CASSQDREGEQYF.

This rearrangement joins TRBV29-1 to TRBJ2-5, with 10 bases identical to TRBD1. This CDR3 region has 15 residues. The germline V gene has CDR1 SQVTM and CDR2 ANQGSEA. V lost 7 bases, J lost 0 bases, and 8 bases stayed unmatched. CDR3 DNA sequence: TGCAGCGCCGTCCCGGGACAGGGGAACCAAGAGACCCAGTACTTC. Translation gives CSAVPGQGNQETQYF.

J is TRBJ1-5 and V is TRBV27, with 7 bases that match TRBD1. Germline CDR1 MNHEY, CDR2 SMNVEV (reference sequence). With 5 bases clipped from V and 5 bases from J, the junction kept 12 bases outside the gene matches. The CDR3 covers 16 residues. The CDR3 loop reads CASSTKGGTVDQPQHF. The DNA for the CDR3 is TGTGCCAGCAGTACCAAGGGGGGGACAGTGGATCAGCCCCAGCATTTT.

This sequence joins TRBV4-1 and TRBJ2-5, with 8 bases that match TRBD1. From germline, CDR1 is MGHRA and CDR2 YSYEKL. This CDR3 is 15 amino acids long. J gave up 5 bases and V 4 bases, and 9 bases lay outside the gene matches. The CDR3 DNA is TGCGCCAGCAGCCGCCGGACAGGGAAGGGTGAGACCCAGTACTTC. The encoded protein is CASSRRTGKGETQYF.

The chain couples TRBV7-9 to TRBJ1-6; D is possibly TRBD1 (5 bases). Deletions cut 6 bases from V and 9 bases from J, with 9 bases between. The CDR3 consists of 12 residues. The germline V gene has CDR1 SEHNR and CDR2 FQNEAQ (reference sequence). The CDR3 region has the DNA TGTGCCAGCAGTGCAGGGTCTTCACCCCTCCACTTT. Its translation is CASSAGSSPLHF.

V and J are TRBV4-1 and TRBJ1-6; D perhaps matches TRBD1 (5 bases). The germline gives CDR1 MGHRA, CDR2 YSYEKL. Trimming removed 2 bases at V and 9 bases at J, with 11 bases between. The CDR3 runs 14 residues. Written as DNA, the CDR3 is TGCGCCAGCAGCCAACTGGCCAGGGTTTCACCCCTCCACTTT. Translating gives CASSQLARVSPLHF.

CDR3 nucleotide sequence: TGTGCCAGCAGCCTGAAGGGGGGGGAAGAAGGCTACACCTTC. This translates into CASSLKGGEEGYTF. The V and J genes are TRBV7-9 and TRBJ1-2; D is possibly TRBD1 (6 bases). The germline V gene has CDR1 SEHNR and CDR2 FQNEAQ (reference sequence). V lost 5 bases and J lost 8, with 18 bases in between. The length of the CDR3 is 14 residues.

The chain couples TRBV12-3 or TRBV12-4 to TRBJ1-2; D unresolved. The CDR3 is made up of 12 amino acids. V was cut by 5 bases and J by 8 bases, with 12 bases left in between. In DNA, the CDR3 is TGTGCCAGCAGTCATCAGACTGGCGGCTACACCTTC. It specifies CASSHQTGGYTF.

This clone was counted only a few times. This chain joins TRBV4-1 and TRBJ1-1, with D possibly matching TRBD1 (5 bases). The CDR3 runs 15 residues. V gave up 6 bases and J gave up 3 bases, with 17 bases separating them. Germline V CDR1 and CDR2: MGHRA, YSYEKL. CDR3 in amino acids: CASSFNRIPDTEAFF. CDR3 DNA: TGCGCCAGCAGTTTTAACAGGATCCCTGACACTGAAGCTTTCTTT.

The V gene is TRBV9, the J gene TRBJ1-1; D might be TRBD1 (6 bases). Trimming removed 3 bases from V and 1 base from J, with 7 bases in between. Germline assignment: CDR1 SGDLS and CDR2 YYNGEE. The CDR3 covers 13 residues. The CDR3, as DNA: TGTGCCAGCAGCGAGGGACAGAACACTGAAGCTTTCTTT. It specifies CASSEGQNTEAFF. Filled out from reference TRBV9 and TRBJ1-1, the complete variable domain reads DSGVTQTPKHLITATGQRVTLRCSPRSGDLSVYWYQQSLDQGLQFLIQYYNGEERAKGNILERFSAQQFPDLHSELNLSSLELGDSALYFCASSEGQNTEAFFGQGTRLTVV.

In this sample, this clone turned up once. The chain is built from TRBV2 and TRBJ2-7; no clear D gene. V was shortened by 4 bases and J by 0 bases, with 10 bases between the two germline ends. The CDR3 is 14 residues long. Per the germline V gene, CDR1 is SNHLY and CDR2 is FYNNEI. The CDR3 DNA sequence: TGTGCCAGCAGTGCACGGCGAAGCTCCTACGAGCAGTACTTC. Its protein is CASSARRSSYEQYF.

The rearrangement joins TRBV25-1 to TRBJ2-2; no definite D call. Germline CDR1 and CDR2: MGHDK and SYGVNS. The CDR3 spans 15 residues. Trimming stripped 3 bases from V and 9 bases from J, with 17 bases between. CDR3 residues: CASSDSQPVVRELFF. The DNA of the CDR3 is TGTGCCAGCAGTGACTCGCAACCGGTTGTCCGGGAGCTGTTTTTT.

The V gene is TRBV6-6, the J gene TRBJ2-3, with 7 bases that match TRBD2. Germline V gene lookup returns CDR1 MNHNY and CDR2 SVGAGI (reference sequence). This CDR3 comprises 15 residues. V trimming: 7 bases; J trimming: 1 base; junction bases outside the gene matches: 8. The CDR3 nucleotides are TGTGCCAGCACTTTTGGGGCGGGGGGCACAGATACGCAGTATTTT. Translation: CASTFGAGGTDTQYF.